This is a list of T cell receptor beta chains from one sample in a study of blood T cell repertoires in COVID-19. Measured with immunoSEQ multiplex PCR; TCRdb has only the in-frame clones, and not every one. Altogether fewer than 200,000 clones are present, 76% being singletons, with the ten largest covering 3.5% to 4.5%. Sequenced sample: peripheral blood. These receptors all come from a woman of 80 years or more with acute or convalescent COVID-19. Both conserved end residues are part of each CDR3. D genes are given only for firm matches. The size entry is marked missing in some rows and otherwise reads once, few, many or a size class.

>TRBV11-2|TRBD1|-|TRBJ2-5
TGTGCCAGCAGCTTGCGGGGGACAGGGGGCGAGACCCAGTACTTC
CASSLRGTGGETQYF
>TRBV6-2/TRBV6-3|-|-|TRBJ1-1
TGTGCCAGCAGTTCCCAATCGGCTAGAAGGGGCTCCACTGAAGCTTTCTTT
CASSSQSARRGSTEAFF
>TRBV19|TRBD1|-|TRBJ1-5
TGTGCCAGTAGGAGGACAGGGGATCAGCCCCAGCATTTT
CASRRTGDQPQHF
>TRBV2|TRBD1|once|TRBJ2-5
TGTGCCAGCAGGACAGGGGATTGGCAAGAGACCCAGTACTTC
CASRTGDWQETQYF
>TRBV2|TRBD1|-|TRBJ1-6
TGTGCCAGCAGTATTCGGGACAGGGATAATTCACCCCTCCACTTT
CASSIRDRDNSPLHF
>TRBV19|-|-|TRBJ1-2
TGTGCCAGTAGTATTCGACAGAACTATGGCTACACCTTC
CASSIRQNYGYTF
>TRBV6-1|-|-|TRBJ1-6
TGTGCCAGCAGTGAAGCTCGAGGATATAATTCACCCCTCCACTTT
CASSEARGYNSPLHF
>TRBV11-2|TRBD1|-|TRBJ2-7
TGTGCCAGCAGCTTCTCCGGGACAGGGGTCTCGAGGGAGCAGTACTTC
CASSFSGTGVSREQYF
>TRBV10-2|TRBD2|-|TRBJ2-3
TGCGCCAGCAGCAGACTAGCGGATACGCAGTATTTT
CASSRLADTQYF
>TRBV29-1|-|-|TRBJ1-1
TGCAGCGTCGCTGGGGCAGCGAACACTGAAGCTTTCTTT
CSVAGAANTEAFF
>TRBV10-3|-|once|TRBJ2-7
TGTGCCATCAGTGAGGGACAAGCCTACGAGCAGTACTTC
CAISEGQAYEQYF
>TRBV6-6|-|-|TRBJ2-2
TGTGCCAGCAGACGGGATTCCGCCGGGGAGCTGTTTTTT
CASRRDSAGELFF
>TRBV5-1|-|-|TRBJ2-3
TGCGCCAGCAGCTTGGTCGGCAGGGGAACAGATACGCAGTATTTT
CASSLVGRGTDTQYF
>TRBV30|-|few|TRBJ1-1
TGTGCCTGGAGCCCGGACAGTACGAACACTGAAGCTTTCTTT
CAWSPDSTNTEAFF
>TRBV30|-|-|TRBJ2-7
TGTGCCTGGAGCCCCCTGCAGAGGTCCTACGAGCAGTACTTC
CAWSPLQRSYEQYF
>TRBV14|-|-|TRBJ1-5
TGTGCCAGCAGCCGGGGGGGGAAAGGTCAGCCCCAGCATTTT
CASSRGGKGQPQHF
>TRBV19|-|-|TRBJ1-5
TGTGCCAGTAGTAAGGGACTATCAAATCAGCCCCAGCATTTT
CASSKGLSNQPQHF
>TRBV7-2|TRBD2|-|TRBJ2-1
TGTGCCAGCAGCTACTCTAGCGGGGGCCTCAACAATGAGCAGTTCTTC
CASSYSSGGLNNEQFF
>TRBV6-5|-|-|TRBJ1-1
TGTGCCAGCAGAGCGACAAGCTCAGGGGCGCCAGGAGCTTTCTTT
CASRATSSGAPGAFF
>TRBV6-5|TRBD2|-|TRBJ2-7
TGTGCCAGCAGTTCCACCCGGGACTACACCTACGAGCAGTACTTC
CASSSTRDYTYEQYF
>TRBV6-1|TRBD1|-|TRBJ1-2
TGTGCCAGCAGCCCCGGGACAGCTAACTATGGCTACACCTTC
CASSPGTANYGYTF
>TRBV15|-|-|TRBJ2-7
TGTGCCACCAGCAGTTTGGGGGGAGTAAACTCCTACGAGCAGTACTTC
CATSSLGGVNSYEQYF
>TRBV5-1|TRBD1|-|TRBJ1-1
TGCGCCAGTTCGGAACAGGGGGCGAACACTGAAGCTTTCTTT
CASSEQGANTEAFF
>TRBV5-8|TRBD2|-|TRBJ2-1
TGTGCCAGCAGCTTGGGGGAGGGGAGGGGCAATGAGCAGTTCTTC
CASSLGEGRGNEQFF
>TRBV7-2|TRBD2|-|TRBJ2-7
TGTGCCAGCAGCTCCAGCGGGGCCCACTACGAGCAGTACTTC
CASSSSGAHYEQYF
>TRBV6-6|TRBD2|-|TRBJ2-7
TGTGCCAGCAGGCCCGGGGGGAGCTCCTACGAGCAGTACTTC
CASRPGGSSYEQYF
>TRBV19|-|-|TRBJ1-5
TGTGCCAGTAGAAAAGGACAAGATAGCAATCAGCCCCAGCATTTT
CASRKGQDSNQPQHF
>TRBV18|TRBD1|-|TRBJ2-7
TGTGCCAGCTCCCCAATAGAGGGACAGGGCCCCTACGAGCAGTACTTC
CASSPIEGQGPYEQYF
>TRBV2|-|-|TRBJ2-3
TGTGCCAGCCTTAGTGAGGGTTTGGATACGCAGTATTTT
CASLSEGLDTQYF
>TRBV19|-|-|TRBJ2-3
TGTGCCAGTGGTAGGAGCCGCACAGATACGCAGTATTTT
CASGRSRTDTQYF
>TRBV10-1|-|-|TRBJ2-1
TGCGCCAGCAGTGGACAGGAAAGTGAGCAGTTCTTC
CASSGQESEQFF
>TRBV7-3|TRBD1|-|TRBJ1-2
TGTGCCAGCAGCACAGGACAGGGCCACTATGGCTACACCTTC
CASSTGQGHYGYTF
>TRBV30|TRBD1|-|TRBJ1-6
TGTGCCTGGAGCAGGGGGCCGGGCTCCTATAATTCACCCCTCCACTTT
CAWSRGPGSYNSPLHF
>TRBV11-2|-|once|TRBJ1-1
TGTGCCAGCAGCTCCATGGCGAGGACAGCGCAGAACACTGAAGCTTTCTTT
CASSSMARTAQNTEAFF
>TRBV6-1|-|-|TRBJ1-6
TGTGCCAGCAGTGAAGGAATAGGACAGTTGGGTAGTTCACCCCTCCACTTT
CASSEGIGQLGSSPLHF
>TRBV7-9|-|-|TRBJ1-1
TGTGCCAGCAGCACCCCCCCGTATCGGGACACTGAAGCTTTCTTT
CASSTPPYRDTEAFF
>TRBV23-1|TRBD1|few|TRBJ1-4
TGCGCCAGCAGTCACCTGACAGGGGTACATTGCTTAGGTAATGAAAAACTGTTTTTT
CASSHLTGVHCLGNEKLFF
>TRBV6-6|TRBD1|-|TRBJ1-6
TGTGCCAGCAGTCTAACGGCCGGGACAGGGGAGAATTCACCCCTCCACTTT
CASSLTAGTGENSPLHF
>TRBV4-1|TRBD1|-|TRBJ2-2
TGCGCCAGCAGCCAGCTCGCCGGGACAGGGGGGTTCACCGGGGAGCTGTTTTTT
CASSQLAGTGGFTGELFF
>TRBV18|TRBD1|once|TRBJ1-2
TGTGCCAGCTCACCAAAGAGACAGGGAGAGGGTGGCTACACCTTC
CASSPKRQGEGGYTF
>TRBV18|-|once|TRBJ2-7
TGTGCCAGCTCATCCCGTCTCTACGAGCAGTACTTC
CASSSRLYEQYF
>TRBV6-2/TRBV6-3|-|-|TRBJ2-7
TGTGCCAGCAGCCAACGGGGTATGAGCGACGAGCAGTACTTC
CASSQRGMSDEQYF
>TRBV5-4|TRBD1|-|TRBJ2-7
TGTGCCAGCAGCCGGGACAGGGAAGGCGAGCAGTACTTC
CASSRDREGEQYF
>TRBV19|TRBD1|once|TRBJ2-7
TGTGCCAGTAGCTCCGGAGGACAGGGTGGCTACGAGCAGTACTTC
CASSSGGQGGYEQYF
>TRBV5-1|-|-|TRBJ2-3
TGCGCCAGCAGCTTGGGGGGTAGGGGGTCCACAGATACGCAGTATTTT
CASSLGGRGSTDTQYF